The clone carrying this T cell receptor beta chain was found a few times. This sample is part of a study of human T cells and chemical hapten exposure. Noted time point: patch test 1, 2 weeks after DPC sensitization. Indicated treatment: therapeutic diphenylcyclopropenone sensitization with weekly scalp DPC. V dropped 4 bases and J dropped 3 bases, with 27 bases sitting between them. The CDR3 is made up of 19 amino acids. In germline, CDR1 is MNHNS, CDR2 SASEGT. TCRdb re-called the RACE reads with MiXCR, one entry per CDR3 protein. The sample consists of 350,000 or so distinct CDR3 sequences, around 7% of them appearing once.

This clonotype originated in a woman between 18 and 29 years old with alopecia areata. Some clones in this sample may be carry-over from other donors' samples. The rearrangement links TRBV6-1 to TRBJ2-5, with a weak D call TRBD1 (7 bases). This sample comprised whole blood, obtained in connection with sensitization to the hapten diphenylcyclopropenone (DPC). The CDR3 sequence: CASSVFGDWTGPPKETQYF. CDR3 DNA sequence: TGTGCCAGCAGTGTCTTCGGGGACTGGACAGGACCTCCTAAAGAGACCCAGTACTTC.